These 5 T cell receptor beta chains originate from one sample sequenced in a study of T-cell memory formation after mild COVID-19. TCRdb reprocessed the 5' RACE reads via MiXCR and lists one record per CDR3 protein. The sample carries 170,000 or so distinct CDR3 sequences, about 20% recorded once. Sequencing input: PBMCs or a T cell subset sorted from them (not recorded which). These receptors all stem from an adult woman who had mild COVID-19 (a few samples of this study predate the infection). Cell type and time point are not known.

The table lists this clonotype with a few counts. The genes are TRBV24-1 and TRBJ2-1, with 13 bases matching TRBD2. The CDR3 is 17 residues long. Unmatched junction bases numbered 6, after V lost 2 bases and J lost 6 bases. CDR1 and CDR2 (germline): KGHDR, SFDVKD. CDR3 sequence: CATSDSKLAGGPNEQFF. DNA of the CDR3: TGTGCCACCAGTGATTCTAAACTAGCGGGAGGGCCCAATGAGCAGTTCTTC.

V is TRBV7-9 and J is TRBJ2-5, with 11 nucleotides matching TRBD1. Germline trimming cut 5 bases from V and 1 base from J; bases unmatched to any gene: 6. This CDR3 comprises 16 residues. CDR1 is SEHNR and CDR2 is FQNEAQ in the germline V gene (reference sequence). The CDR3 reads CASSPGTGGLQETQYF. CDR3 DNA sequence: TGTGCCAGCAGCCCCGGGACAGGGGGGCTCCAAGAGACCCAGTACTTC.

The chain uses TRBV5-1 and TRBJ2-6; 9 bases match TRBD1. Unmatched junction bases numbered 10, after V lost 4 bases and J lost 8 bases. CDR1 is SGHRS and CDR2 is YFSETQ in the germline V gene. The CDR3 length is 16 residues. CDR3 nucleotide sequence: TGCGCCAGCAGCCCGGGACAGGGTGACCCTACCAACGTCCTGACTTTC. Translation gives CASSPGQGDPTNVLTF.

The sample holds a few counts of this clonotype. The chain recombines TRBV12-3 or TRBV12-4 with TRBJ2-1, with 10 bases lining up with TRBD2. The CDR3 consists of 14 residues. Losses at the gene ends were 6 bases for V and 8 bases for J; bases not matched to a gene: 7. The CDR3 sequence is CASRPSGSKDEQFF. CDR3 nucleotide sequence: TGTGCCAGCAGGCCTAGCGGGAGTAAGGATGAGCAGTTCTTC.

The chain employs TRBV3-1 and TRBJ2-1; D gene uncertain. The CDR3 contains 14 residues. The V end lost 4 bases, the J end lost 3 bases, and 10 bases lay between the germline ends. CDR1 LGHDT and CDR2 YNNKEL come from the germline V gene (reference sequence). In DNA, the CDR3 is TGTGCCAGCAGCCCCCTCTCTTACTACAATGAGCAGTTCTTC. This translates into CASSPLSYYNEQFF.